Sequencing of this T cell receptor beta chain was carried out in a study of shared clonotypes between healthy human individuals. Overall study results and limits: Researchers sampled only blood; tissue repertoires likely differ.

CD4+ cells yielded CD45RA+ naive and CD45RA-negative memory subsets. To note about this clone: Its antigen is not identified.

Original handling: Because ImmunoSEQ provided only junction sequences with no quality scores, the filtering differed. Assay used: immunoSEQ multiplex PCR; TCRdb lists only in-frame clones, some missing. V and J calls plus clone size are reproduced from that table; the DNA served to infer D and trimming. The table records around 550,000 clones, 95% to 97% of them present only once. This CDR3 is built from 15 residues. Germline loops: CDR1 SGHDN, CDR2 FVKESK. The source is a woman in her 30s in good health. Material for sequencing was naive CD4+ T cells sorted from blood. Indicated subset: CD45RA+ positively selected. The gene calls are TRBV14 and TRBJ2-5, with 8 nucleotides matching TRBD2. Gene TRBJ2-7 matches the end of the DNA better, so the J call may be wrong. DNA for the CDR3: TGTGCCAGCAGCCAAGTGCTAGCGGGCGACTACGAGCAGTACTTC. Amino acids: CASSQVLAGDYEQYF.